The 23 T cell receptor beta chains below come from one sample, sequenced in a study of blood T cell repertoires in COVID-19. Profiling relied on immunoSEQ multiplex PCR, and the TCRdb table lists in-frame clones only, not all of them. Here the sample spans about 190,000 clones, 65% to 80% being singletons. The source material was peripheral blood. The source is a woman between 45 and 65 years old with acute or convalescent COVID-19.

The V call is TRBV2, the J call TRBJ1-5; 9 bases are a match to TRBD1. The CDR3 spans 17 residues. Germline assignment: CDR1 SNHLY and CDR2 FYNNEI. Trimming cost V 6 bases and J 1 base; bases outside gene matches: 10. CDR3 residues: CASRKSLTGGSNQPQHF. CDR3 in DNA: TGTGCCAGCAGAAAATCCCTGACAGGGGGGAGCAATCAGCCCCAGCATTTT.

This chain links TRBV10-1 with TRBJ2-2, with D perhaps matching TRBD2 (6 bases). V lost 0 bases and J 2 bases, leaving 10 bases between the germline ends. CDR3 size: 16 residues. Germline CDR1 WNHNN, CDR2 SYGVQD (reference sequence). The CDR3 reads CASSESRGTNTGELFF. For the CDR3, the DNA is TGCGCCAGCAGTGAGTCGCGGGGAACTAACACCGGGGAGCTGTTTTTT.

The rearrangement links TRBV11-2 to TRBJ1-1; D unresolved. The germline CDR1 and CDR2 sequences are SGHAT and FQNNGV. The V end was cut by 2 bases, the J end by 7 bases, with 11 bases between. The CDR3 covers 13 residues. This CDR3 is CASSLSVSVEAFF. The CDR3 nucleotides read TGTGCCAGCAGCTTATCGGTATCGGTTGAAGCTTTCTTT. Combining the CDR3 with reference TRBV11-2 and TRBJ1-1 gives the whole variable domain EAGVAQSPRYKIIEKRQSVAFWCNPISGHATLYWYQQILGQGPKLLIQFQNNGVVDDSQLPKDRFSAERLKGVDSTLKIQPAKLEDSAVYLCASSLSVSVEAFFGQGTRLTVV.

The DNA for the CDR3 is TGTGCCAGCAGTGTGGAGGCAAACCTCTACGAGCAGTACTTC. The encoded protein is CASSVEANLYEQYF. V and J are TRBV2 and TRBJ2-7; TRBD2 might be the D (5 bases). Trimming took off 4 bases at V and 3 bases at J, with 13 bases between the two ends. The germline V gene has CDR1 SNHLY and CDR2 FYNNEI. This CDR3 is built from 14 residues.

J is TRBJ1-6 and V is TRBV24-1; 8 nucleotides agree with TRBD1. CDR1 and CDR2 from the germline V gene are KGHDR and SFDVKD. V gave up 3 bases and J gave up 10 bases; unmatched junction bases: 7. The CDR3 length is 15 residues. In DNA form, the CDR3 reads TGTGCCACCAGTGATGCGACAGGGGTTGGATCACCCCTCCACTTT. Protein sequence: CATSDATGVGSPLHF.

V and J are TRBV30 and TRBJ2-2; a possible D gene is TRBD2 (6 bases). CDR1 is GTSNPN and CDR2 is SVGIG in the germline V gene (reference sequence). V was trimmed by 2 bases and J by 4 bases, leaving 14 bases between them. The CDR3 sequence is 15 residues long. The CDR3 region has the DNA TGTGCCTGGAGTTTACTAGCCCTCTCCACCGGGGAGCTGTTTTTT. It translates to CAWSLLALSTGELFF.

In its sample, this clone was seen a few times. The V and J genes are TRBV19 and TRBJ2-3, with 7 bases aligning to TRBD2. J was trimmed by 2 bases and V by 7 bases; bases with no gene match: 12. The CDR3 spans 16 residues. Germline values: CDR1 LNHDA, CDR2 SQIVND (reference sequence). CDR3 DNA sequence: TGTGCCAGTACCGAGATAGGGGCGGGAGACACAGATACGCAGTATTTT. Translation gives CASTEIGAGDTDTQYF.

The sample holds a few counts of this clone. This rearrangement joins TRBV28 to TRBJ2-3, with 10 bases fitting TRBD2. With V trimmed by 6 bases and J by 4 bases, 7 bases remained unmatched. The CDR3 runs to 15 residues. Germline lookup yields CDR1 MDHEN and CDR2 SYDVKM. The CDR3: CASRVSGRAADTQYF. The CDR3 DNA reads as TGTGCCAGCAGGGTCAGCGGGAGGGCCGCAGATACGCAGTATTTT.

The CDR3 DNA is TGTGCCAGCAGCCCCGCGAGACAGTTCTCTAATGAAAAACTGTTTTTT. It specifies CASSPARQFSNEKLFF. The rearrangement uses TRBV3-1 (or the pseudogene TRBV3-2) and TRBJ1-4; tentative D call: TRBD1 (5 bases). The CDR3 runs to 16 residues. Germline V gene data show CDR1 as LGHDT and CDR2 as YNNKEL (reference sequence). V dropped 4 bases and J dropped 3 bases, with 15 bases sitting between them.

The chain combines TRBV4-1 with TRBJ2-5, with D uncertain. Trimming stripped 4 bases from V and 1 base from J, with 10 bases between. CDR3 length equals 14 residues. CDR1 is MGHRA, CDR2 YSYEKL, per germline. CDR3 amino acids: CASSPRRPQETQYF. CDR3 sequence (DNA): TGCGCCAGCAGCCCGCGTCGCCCCCAAGAGACCCAGTACTTC.

The V call is TRBV28, the J call TRBJ2-7; the D gene is possibly TRBD1 (6 bases). From germline, CDR1 is MDHEN and CDR2 SYDVKM. The CDR3 runs to 16 residues. Trimming pared 2 bases from V and 6 bases from J, leaving 20 bases between. The CDR3 protein is CASSLTGRAGEREQYF. The CDR3 DNA reads TGTGCCAGCAGTTTAACTGGTCGGGCAGGGGAACGCGAGCAGTACTTC.

The chain has TRBV7-6 and TRBJ1-3, with a possible D match to TRBD1 (5 bases). V lost 1 base to trimming and J lost 2 bases, with 12 bases between them. This CDR3 is built from 16 residues. CDR1 is SGHVS, CDR2 FNYEAQ, per germline. The CDR3 here is CASSLGRVEAGNTIYF. The CDR3 DNA reads as TGTGCCAGCAGCTTAGGCAGGGTCGAGGCTGGAAACACCATATATTTT.

The chain links TRBV27 to TRBJ1-1; TRBD1 might be the D (6 bases). The length of the CDR3 is 14 residues. Germline CDR1 is MNHEY and CDR2 is SMNVEV (reference sequence). The germline V and J ends were trimmed by 5 bases and 8 bases, with 18 bases remaining between them. CDR3 residues: CASSPQGGAPEAFF. CDR3 nucleotides: TGTGCCAGCAGTCCCCAAGGGGGGGCCCCCGAAGCTTTCTTT.

The chain joins TRBV2 to TRBJ2-7, with a possible D match to TRBD1 (5 bases). Germline assignment: CDR1 SNHLY and CDR2 FYNNEI. The CDR3 has 11 residues. V was shortened by 8 bases and J by 3 bases, with 8 bases between the two germline ends. The CDR3 protein is CASVQGYEQYF. Here the CDR3 DNA reads TGTGCCAGCGTGCAGGGCTACGAGCAGTACTTC.

This chain joins TRBV19 and TRBJ2-6; the D gene is possibly TRBD1 (6 bases). Germline V lookup: CDR1 LNHDA, CDR2 SQIVND (reference sequence). The CDR3 extends over 17 amino acids. V was cut by 5 bases and J by 0 bases, with 14 bases left in between. In DNA, the CDR3 is TGTGCCAGTAGTGAGGAACAGGGAAACTCTGGGGCCAACGTCCTGACTTTC. This codes for CASSEEQGNSGANVLTF.

The chain is built from TRBV7-7 and TRBJ1-3; D is unclear. The V gene's germline CDR1 is SSHAT and CDR2 FNYEAQ (reference sequence). The CDR3 is made up of 16 amino acids. With 5 bases removed from V and 0 bases from J, the gap between germline ends came to 14 bases. The CDR3 loop reads CASSPQALSSGNTIYF. The CDR3 coding sequence is TGTGCCAGCAGCCCGCAGGCATTGAGCTCTGGAAACACCATATATTTT. The full variable domain, in which reference TRBV7-7 and TRBJ1-3 provide the parts outside the CDR3, is GAGVSQSPRYKVTKRGQDVTLRCDPISSHATLYWYQQALGQGPEFLTYFNYEAQPDKSGLPSDRFSAERPEGSISTLTIQRTEQRDSAMYRCASSPQALSSGNTIYFGEGSWLTVV.

This clone was recorded once. The chain carries TRBV3-1 (or the pseudogene TRBV3-2) and TRBJ1-4; D not resolved. With 4 bases removed from V and 11 bases from J, the gap between germline ends came to 8 bases. CDR3 size: 11 residues. CDR1 is LGHDT, CDR2 YNNKEL, per germline (reference sequence). The CDR3, as DNA: TGTGCCAGCAGCCTTTTATCTAAACTGTTTTTT. Translating gives CASSLLSKLFF.

The chain is built from TRBV3-1 (or the pseudogene TRBV3-2) and TRBJ1-6; 10 nucleotides line up with TRBD1. The CDR3 spans 15 residues. The V and J ends lost 7 bases and 5 bases, in that order; junction bases with no gene match: 5. Germline lookup yields CDR1 LGHDT and CDR2 YNNKEL (reference sequence). The CDR3 here is CASTTGGVDNSPLHF. The CDR3 bases are TGTGCCAGCACGACAGGGGGCGTAGATAATTCACCCCTCCACTTT.

The chain recombines TRBV10-3 with TRBJ2-7; tentative D call: TRBD2 (7 bases). Germline CDR1 ENHRY, CDR2 SYGVKD. The V and J ends lost 8 bases and 7 bases respectively, with 15 bases between them. This CDR3 is built from 12 residues. The CDR3 coding sequence is TGTGCCATCTGGGAGGGGGGCTTGGAGCAGTACTTC. This codes for CAIWEGGLEQYF.

The chain recombines TRBV19 with TRBJ1-5; D ambiguous. Germline V CDR1 and CDR2: LNHDA, SQIVND (reference sequence). The CDR3 contains 16 residues. Trimming took 7 bases from V and 4 from J, leaving 20 bases between them. The DNA for the CDR3 is TGTGCCAGTATGTCCGCTGCGAGGGTAAGAAATCAGCCCCAGCATTTT. Protein sequence: CASMSAARVRNQPQHF.

This clone has a handful of counts. The V call is TRBV28, the J call TRBJ2-1; 9 positions agree with TRBD1. This CDR3 comprises 15 residues. From germline, CDR1 is MDHEN and CDR2 SYDVKM. The junction had 7 bases not matched to a gene; V was cut back by 5 bases and J by 5 bases. The CDR3 DNA follows: TGTGCCAGCAGTGCCCCGGGACAGGGAGACAATGAGCAGTTCTTC. Its protein is CASSAPGQGDNEQFF.

J is TRBJ1-1 and V is TRBV19; 12 positions agree with TRBD1. The CDR3 totals 16 residues. With V trimmed by 4 bases and J by 7 bases, 10 bases remained unmatched. The germline gives CDR1 LNHDA, CDR2 SQIVND (reference sequence). The CDR3 region has the DNA TGTGCCAGTAGTACGGCCGGGGACAGGGGGCTTGGTGAAGCTTTCTTT. Translated: CASSTAGDRGLGEAFF.

This clone occurred once. The chain carries TRBV5-1 and TRBJ1-2; 12 nucleotides align to TRBD1. This CDR3 contains 15 residues. Germline lookup yields CDR1 SGHRS and CDR2 YFSETQ. V trimming: 4 bases; J trimming: 7 bases; junction bases outside the gene matches: 8. The CDR3: CASSTSGTGGSGYTF. The DNA for the CDR3 is TGCGCCAGCAGCACCTCCGGGACAGGGGGCTCTGGCTACACCTTC.